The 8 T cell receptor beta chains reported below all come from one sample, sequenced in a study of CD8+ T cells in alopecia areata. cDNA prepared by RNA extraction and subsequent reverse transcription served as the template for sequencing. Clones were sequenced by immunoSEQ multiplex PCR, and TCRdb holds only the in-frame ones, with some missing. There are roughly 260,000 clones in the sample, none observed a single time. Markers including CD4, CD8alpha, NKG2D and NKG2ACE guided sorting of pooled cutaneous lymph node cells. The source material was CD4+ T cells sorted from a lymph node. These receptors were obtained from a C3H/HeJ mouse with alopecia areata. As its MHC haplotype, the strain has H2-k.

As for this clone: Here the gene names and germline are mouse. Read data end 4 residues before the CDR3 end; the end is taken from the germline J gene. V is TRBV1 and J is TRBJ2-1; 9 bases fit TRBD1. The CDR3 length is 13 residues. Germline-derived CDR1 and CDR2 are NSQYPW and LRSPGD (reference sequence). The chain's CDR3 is CTCSRQGGAEQFF. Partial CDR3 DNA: TGCACCTGCAGCCGACAGGGGGGGGCT.

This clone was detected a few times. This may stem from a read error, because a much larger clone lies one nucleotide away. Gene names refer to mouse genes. The CDR3 sequence is CAWRPGLGGAETLYF. Partial CDR3 DNA: TGTGCCTGGAGGCCGGGACTGGGGGGTGCAGAA. This sequence joins TRBV31 and TRBJ2-3; 11 positions agree with TRBD2. The sequenced fragment ends 4 residues before the CDR3 boundary, so the rest is inferred from the germline J gene. V was pared by 3 bases and J by 1 base, with 3 bases of the junction left unmatched. Germline lookup yields CDR1 GKSSPN and CDR2 SITVG. The CDR3 runs 15 residues. Filled out from reference TRBV31 and TRBJ2-3, the complete variable domain reads AQTIHQWPVAEIKAVGSPLSLGCTIKGKSSPNLYWYWQATGGTLQQLFYSITVGQVESVVQLNLSASRPKDDQFILSTEKLLLSHSGFYLCAWRPGLGGAETLYFGSGTRLTVL.

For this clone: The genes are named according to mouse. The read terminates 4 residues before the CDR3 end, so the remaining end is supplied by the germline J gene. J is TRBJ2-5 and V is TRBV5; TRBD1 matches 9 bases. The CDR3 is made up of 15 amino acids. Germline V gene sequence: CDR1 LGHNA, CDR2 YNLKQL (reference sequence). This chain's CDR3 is CASSPWTGVGDTQYF. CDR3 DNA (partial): TGTGCCAGCAGCCCCTGGACAGGGGTTGGAGAC.

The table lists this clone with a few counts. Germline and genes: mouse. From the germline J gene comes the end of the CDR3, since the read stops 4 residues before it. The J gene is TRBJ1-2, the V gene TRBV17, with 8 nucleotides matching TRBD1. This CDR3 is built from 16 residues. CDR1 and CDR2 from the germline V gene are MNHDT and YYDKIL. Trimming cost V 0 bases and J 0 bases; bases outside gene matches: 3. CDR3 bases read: TGTGCTAGCAGTAGAGATCAGACAGGGGCAAACTCC. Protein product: CASSRDQTGANS. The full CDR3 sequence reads CASSRDQTGANSDYTF.

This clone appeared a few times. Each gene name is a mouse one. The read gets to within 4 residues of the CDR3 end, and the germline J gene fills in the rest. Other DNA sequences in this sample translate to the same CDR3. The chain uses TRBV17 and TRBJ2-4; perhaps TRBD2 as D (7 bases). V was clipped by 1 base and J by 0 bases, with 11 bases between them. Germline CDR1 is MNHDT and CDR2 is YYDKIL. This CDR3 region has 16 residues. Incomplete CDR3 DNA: TGTGCTAGCAGTAGAGGGCTGGGGGCTAGTCAAAAC. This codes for CASSRGLGASQN. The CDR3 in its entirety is CASSRGLGASQNTLYF.

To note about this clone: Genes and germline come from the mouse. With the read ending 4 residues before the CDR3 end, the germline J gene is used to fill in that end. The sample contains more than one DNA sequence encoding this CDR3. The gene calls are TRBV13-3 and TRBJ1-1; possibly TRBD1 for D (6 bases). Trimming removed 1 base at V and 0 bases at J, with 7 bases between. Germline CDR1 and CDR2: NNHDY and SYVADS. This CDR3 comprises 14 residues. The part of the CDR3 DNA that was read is TGTGCCAGCAGTGATAGGACAGCAAACACA. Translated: CASSDRTANT. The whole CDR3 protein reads CASSDRTANTEVFF.

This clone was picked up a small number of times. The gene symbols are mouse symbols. CDR3 sequence reads: CASSMDRGDSQNTLYF. CDR3 DNA, as far as it was read: TGTGCCAGCAGTATGGACAGGGGGGATAGTCAAAAC. The genes are TRBV19 and TRBJ2-4; 10 bases match TRBD1. The CDR3 end is not reached by the read, which stops 4 residues before it; the germline J gene fills it in. The CDR3 runs 16 residues. Germline V gene sequence: CDR1 FNHDT, CDR2 SITEND (reference sequence). With V trimmed by 2 bases and J by 0 bases, 3 bases remained unmatched.

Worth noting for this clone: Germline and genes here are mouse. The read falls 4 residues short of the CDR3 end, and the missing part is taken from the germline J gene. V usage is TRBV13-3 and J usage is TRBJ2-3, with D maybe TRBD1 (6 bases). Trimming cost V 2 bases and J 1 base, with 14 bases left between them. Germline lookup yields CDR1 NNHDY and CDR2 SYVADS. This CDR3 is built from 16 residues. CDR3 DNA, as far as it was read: TGTGCCAGCAGTGAAACCGGCAGGGGAGGTGCAGAA. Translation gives CASSETGRGGAE. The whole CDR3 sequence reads CASSETGRGGAETLYF.